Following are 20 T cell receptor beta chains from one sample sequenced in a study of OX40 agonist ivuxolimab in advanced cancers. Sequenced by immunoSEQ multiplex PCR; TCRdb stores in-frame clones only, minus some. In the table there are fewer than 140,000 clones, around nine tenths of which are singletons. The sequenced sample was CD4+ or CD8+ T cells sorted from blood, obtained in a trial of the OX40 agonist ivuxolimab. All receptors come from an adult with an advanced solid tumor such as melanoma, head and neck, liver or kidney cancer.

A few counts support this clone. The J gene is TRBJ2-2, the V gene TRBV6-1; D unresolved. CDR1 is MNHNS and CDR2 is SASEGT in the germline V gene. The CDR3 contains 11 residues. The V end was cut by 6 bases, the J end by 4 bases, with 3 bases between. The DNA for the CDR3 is TGTGCCAGCAGCGGCACCGGGGAGCTGTTTTTT. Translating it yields CASSGTGELFF.

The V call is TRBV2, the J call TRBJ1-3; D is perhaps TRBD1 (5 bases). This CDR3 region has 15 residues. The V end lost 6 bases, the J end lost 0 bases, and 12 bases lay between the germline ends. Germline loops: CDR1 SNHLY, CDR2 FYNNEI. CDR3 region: CASSTGGASGNTIYF. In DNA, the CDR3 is TGTGCCAGCAGCACGGGGGGAGCCTCTGGAAACACCATATATTTT.

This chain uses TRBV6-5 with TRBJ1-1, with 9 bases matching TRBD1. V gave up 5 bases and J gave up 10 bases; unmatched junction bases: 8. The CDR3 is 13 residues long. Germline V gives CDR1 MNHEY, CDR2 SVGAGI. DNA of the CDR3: TGTGCCAGCAGTGAAGGACAGGGGACCCGAGCTTTCTTT. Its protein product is CASSEGQGTRAFF.

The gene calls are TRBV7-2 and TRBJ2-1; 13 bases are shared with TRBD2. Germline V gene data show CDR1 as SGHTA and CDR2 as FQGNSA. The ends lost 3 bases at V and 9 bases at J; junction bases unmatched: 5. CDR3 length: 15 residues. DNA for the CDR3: TGTGCCAGCAGCTTTACTAGCGGGGGGGCCGTTGAGCAGTTCTTC. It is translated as CASSFTSGGAVEQFF.

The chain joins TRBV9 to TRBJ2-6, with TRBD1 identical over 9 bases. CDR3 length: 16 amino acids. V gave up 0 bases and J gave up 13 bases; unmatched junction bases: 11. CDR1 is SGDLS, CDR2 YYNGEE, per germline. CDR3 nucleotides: TGTGCCAGCAGCGTAGATATAGGACAGGGGCCTCGAGTCCTGACTTTC. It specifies CASSVDIGQGPRVLTF.

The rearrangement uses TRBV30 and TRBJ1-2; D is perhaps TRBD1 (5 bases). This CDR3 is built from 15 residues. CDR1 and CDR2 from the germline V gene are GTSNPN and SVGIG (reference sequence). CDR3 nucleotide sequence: TGTGCGGAGAGGGGCCAAATAGCTTTTAACTATGGCTACACCTTC. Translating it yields CAERGQIAFNYGYTF.

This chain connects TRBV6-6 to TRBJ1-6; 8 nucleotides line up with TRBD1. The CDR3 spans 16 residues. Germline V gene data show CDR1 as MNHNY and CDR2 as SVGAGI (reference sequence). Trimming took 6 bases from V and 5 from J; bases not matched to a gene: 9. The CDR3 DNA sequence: TGTGCCAGCAGACAGACAGGGGTTAATCATAATTCACCCCTCCACTTT. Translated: CASRQTGVNHNSPLHF.

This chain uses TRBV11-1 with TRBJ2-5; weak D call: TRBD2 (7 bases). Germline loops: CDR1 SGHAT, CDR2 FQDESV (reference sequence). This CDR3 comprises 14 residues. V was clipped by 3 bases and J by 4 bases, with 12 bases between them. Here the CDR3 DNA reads TGTGCCAGCAGCTTTTCCGGGGGGCGAGAGACCCAGTACTTC. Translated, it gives CASSFSGGRETQYF.

The CDR3 DNA sequence: TGTGCCAGCAGTTACTCAAGGACAGGGGATGGAAACACCATATATTTT. Translation: CASSYSRTGDGNTIYF. The chain recombines TRBV6-6 with TRBJ1-3; 9 bases agree with TRBD1. CDR1 is MNHNY, CDR2 SVGAGI, per germline (reference sequence). This CDR3 region has 16 residues. Unmatched junction bases numbered 3, after V lost 0 bases and J lost 3 bases.

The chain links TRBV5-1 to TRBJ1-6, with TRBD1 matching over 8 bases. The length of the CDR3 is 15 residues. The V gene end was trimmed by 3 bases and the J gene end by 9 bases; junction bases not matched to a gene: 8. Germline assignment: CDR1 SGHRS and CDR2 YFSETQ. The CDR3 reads CASSSQGADGSPLHF. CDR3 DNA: TGCGCCAGCAGCTCTCAGGGGGCTGATGGTTCACCCCTCCACTTT.

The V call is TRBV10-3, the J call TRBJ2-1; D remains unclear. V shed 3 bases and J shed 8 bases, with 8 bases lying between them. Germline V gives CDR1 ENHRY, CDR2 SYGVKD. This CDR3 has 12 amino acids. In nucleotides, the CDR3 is TGTGCCATCAGTGAAAGAGGCGATGAGCAGTTCTTC. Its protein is CAISERGDEQFF.

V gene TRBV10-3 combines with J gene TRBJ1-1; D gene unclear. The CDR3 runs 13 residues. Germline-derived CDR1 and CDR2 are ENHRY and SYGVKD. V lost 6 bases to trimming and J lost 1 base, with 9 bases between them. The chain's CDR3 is CAISTVANTEAFF. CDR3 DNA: TGTGCCATCAGCACTGTCGCGAACACTGAAGCTTTCTTT.

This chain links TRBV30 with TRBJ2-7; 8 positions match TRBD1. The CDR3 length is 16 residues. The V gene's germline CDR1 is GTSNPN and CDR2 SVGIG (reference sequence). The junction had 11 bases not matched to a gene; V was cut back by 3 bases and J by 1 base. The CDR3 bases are TGTGCCTGGAGCCCCTCTTCAGGGGGCCTATCCTACGAGCAGTACTTC. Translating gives CAWSPSSGGLSYEQYF.

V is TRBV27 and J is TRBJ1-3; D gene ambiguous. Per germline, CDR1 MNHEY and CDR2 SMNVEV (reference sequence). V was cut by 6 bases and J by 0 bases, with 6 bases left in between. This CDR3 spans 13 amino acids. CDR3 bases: TGTGCCAGCAGGGCTACCTCTGGAAACACCATATATTTT. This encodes CASRATSGNTIYF.

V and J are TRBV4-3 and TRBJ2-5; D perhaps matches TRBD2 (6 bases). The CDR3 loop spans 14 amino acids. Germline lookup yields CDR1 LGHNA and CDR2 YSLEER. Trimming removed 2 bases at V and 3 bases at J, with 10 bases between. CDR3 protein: CASSQPGLKETQYF. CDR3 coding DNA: TGCGCCAGCAGCCAACCGGGACTCAAAGAGACCCAGTACTTC.

The DNA for the CDR3 is TGTGCCAGCAGCTTAGTGGCGGGGATTAGCACAGATACGCAGTATTTT. This sequence encodes CASSLVAGISTDTQYF. The chain carries TRBV7-2 and TRBJ2-3; weak D call: TRBD2 (6 bases). The V end was cut by 1 base, the J end by 0 bases, with 11 bases between. Germline V gives CDR1 SGHTA, CDR2 FQGNSA. The CDR3 runs 16 residues.

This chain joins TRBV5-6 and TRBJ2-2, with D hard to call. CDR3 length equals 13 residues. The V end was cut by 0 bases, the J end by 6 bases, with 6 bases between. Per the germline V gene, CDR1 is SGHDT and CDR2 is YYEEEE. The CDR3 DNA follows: TGTGCCAGCAGCTTGGTCACGGCCGGGGAGCTGTTTTTT. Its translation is CASSLVTAGELFF.

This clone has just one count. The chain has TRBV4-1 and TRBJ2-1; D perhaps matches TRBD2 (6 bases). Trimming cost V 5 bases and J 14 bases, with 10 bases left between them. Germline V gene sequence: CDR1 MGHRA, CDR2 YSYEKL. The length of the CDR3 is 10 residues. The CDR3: CASSKREEFF. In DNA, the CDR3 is TGCGCCAGCAGCAAGAGGGAGGAGTTCTTC.

CDR3: CAWSVHQQGDGYTF. DNA of the CDR3: TGTGCCTGGAGTGTACATCAACAGGGCGATGGCTACACCTTC. This rearrangement joins TRBV30 to TRBJ1-2; D might be TRBD1 (6 bases). The CDR3 spans 14 residues. Deletions cut 0 bases from V and 6 bases from J, with 14 bases between. Germline V gives CDR1 GTSNPN, CDR2 SVGIG (reference sequence). The full variable domain, its missing parts supplied by reference TRBV30 and TRBJ1-2, is SQTIHQWPATLVQPVGSPLSLECTVEGTSNPNLYWYRQAAGRGLQLLFYSVGIGQISSEVPQNLSASRPQDRQFILSSKKLLLSDSGFYLCAWSVHQQGDGYTFGSGTRLTVV.

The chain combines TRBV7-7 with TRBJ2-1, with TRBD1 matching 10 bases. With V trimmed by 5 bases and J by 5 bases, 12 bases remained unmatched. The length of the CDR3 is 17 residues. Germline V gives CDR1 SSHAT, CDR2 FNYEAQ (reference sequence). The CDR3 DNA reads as TGTGCCAGCAGCCCCGTGGGAGCGGGACAGGGGAACAATGAGCAGTTCTTC. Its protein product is CASSPVGAGQGNNEQFF. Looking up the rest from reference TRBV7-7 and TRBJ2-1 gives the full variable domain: GAGVSQSPRYKVTKRGQDVTLRCDPISSHATLYWYQQALGQGPEFLTYFNYEAQPDKSGLPSDRFSAERPEGSISTLTIQRTEQRDSAMYRCASSPVGAGQGNNEQFFGPGTRLTVL.